The rows below give T cell receptor beta chains drawn from one sample of a study of CD4+ T cells in melanoma. Clones were sequenced by immunoSEQ multiplex PCR, and TCRdb holds only the in-frame ones, with some missing. This sample has 140,000 or so clones, with roughly 91% found just once. All receptors come from a human donor with melanoma. The CDR3 runs from the conserved cysteine through the conserved F or W. Fields, in order: clone size, V gene, D gene, J gene, CDR3 DNA, CDR3 protein. A D gene is named only where the DNA matches it firmly. Clone size is not always given. Where it is, it says once, few, many or a class for expanded clones.

abundance: .
v_gene: TRBV7-9
d_gene: TRBD1
j_gene: TRBJ1-4
CDR3nt: TGTGCCAGCAGCTTGGGGACAGGGGGTGGTGAAAAACTGTTTTTT
CDR3aa: CASSLGTGGGEKLFF

abundance: once
v_gene: TRBV10-3
d_gene: .
j_gene: TRBJ1-1
CDR3nt: TGTGCCATCAGTGAGCCCCGGTTGTCCACTTTCTTT
CDR3aa: CAISEPRLSTFF

abundance: once
v_gene: TRBV9
d_gene: .
j_gene: TRBJ1-1
CDR3nt: TGTGCCAGCAGCGCCTCCGGAGGGGCGGGCACTGAAGCTTTCTTT
CDR3aa: CASSASGGAGTEAFF

abundance: .
v_gene: TRBV7-6
d_gene: .
j_gene: TRBJ2-1
CDR3nt: TGTGCCAGCAGCCCCGTCGAAGTCTCCTACAATGAGCAGTTCTTC
CDR3aa: CASSPVEVSYNEQFF

abundance: .
v_gene: TRBV18
d_gene: .
j_gene: TRBJ1-1
CDR3nt: TGTGCCAGCTCACCCCGGGGGACACAGAACATGAACACTGAAGCTTTCTTT
CDR3aa: CASSPRGTQNMNTEAFF

abundance: .
v_gene: TRBV6-1
d_gene: .
j_gene: TRBJ1-3
CDR3nt: TGTGCCAGCAGTGAAGTGGCAGCGTTTGAATCCTCTGGAAACACCATATATTTT
CDR3aa: CASSEVAAFESSGNTIYF

abundance: few
v_gene: TRBV4-1
d_gene: .
j_gene: TRBJ1-2
CDR3nt: TGCGCCAGCAGCCCTAGACTATTTAACTATGGCTACACCTTC
CDR3aa: CASSPRLFNYGYTF

abundance: .
v_gene: TRBV6-6
d_gene: .
j_gene: TRBJ1-1
CDR3nt: TGTGCCAGCAGACAGACTGAAGCTTTCTTT
CDR3aa: CASRQTEAFF

abundance: .
v_gene: TRBV10-1
d_gene: .
j_gene: TRBJ1-5
CDR3nt: TGCGCCAGCAGTGAGTCCCCACCTGGGAGGTATCAGCCCCAGCATTTT
CDR3aa: CASSESPPGRYQPQHF

abundance: .
v_gene: TRBV29-1
d_gene: .
j_gene: TRBJ1-2
CDR3nt: TGCAGCGTCGCCGTTGGGGTCGGGGGGACTGGCTACACCTTC
CDR3aa: CSVAVGVGGTGYTF

abundance: .
v_gene: TRBV10-3
d_gene: .
j_gene: TRBJ2-1
CDR3nt: TGTGCCATCAGTGAGTCCGACAGACGTGAGCAGTTCTTC
CDR3aa: CAISESDRREQFF

abundance: .
v_gene: TRBV4-2
d_gene: TRBD2
j_gene: TRBJ2-3
CDR3nt: TGTGCCAGCAGCCAAGGCTCTAGCGGGGGGTGGGATTTCACAGATACGCAGTATTTT
CDR3aa: CASSQGSSGGWDFTDTQYF

abundance: .
v_gene: TRBV6-5
d_gene: .
j_gene: TRBJ2-7
CDR3nt: TGTGCCAGCAGTTACTCGAGATCAGCGAGCGAGCAGTACTTC
CDR3aa: CASSYSRSASEQYF

abundance: .
v_gene: TRBV19
d_gene: .
j_gene: TRBJ2-3
CDR3nt: TGTGCCAGTAGTTCGGAGAGCACAGATACGCAGTATTTT
CDR3aa: CASSSESTDTQYF

abundance: .
v_gene: TRBV10-3
d_gene: TRBD1
j_gene: TRBJ1-6
CDR3nt: TGTGCCATCAGTGGAGAAAAGGGACAGGGCCATTCACCCCTCCACTTT
CDR3aa: CAISGEKGQGHSPLHF

abundance: .
v_gene: TRBV4-1
d_gene: .
j_gene: TRBJ1-4
CDR3nt: TGCGCCAGCAGCCTGAGACTGAATGAAAAACTGTTTTTT
CDR3aa: CASSLRLNEKLFF

abundance: .
v_gene: TRBV4-2
d_gene: .
j_gene: TRBJ2-5
CDR3nt: TGTGCCAGCAGCCAAGATTTAGTGGGGGGGCCCCAGGAGACCCAGTACTTC
CDR3aa: CASSQDLVGGPQETQYF

abundance: .
v_gene: TRBV6-1
d_gene: TRBD1
j_gene: TRBJ2-3
CDR3nt: TGTGCCAGCAGTGGTGGACAGGGCTATAGCACAGATACGCAGTATTTT
CDR3aa: CASSGGQGYSTDTQYF

abundance: .
v_gene: TRBV11-3
d_gene: .
j_gene: TRBJ2-5
CDR3nt: TGTGCCAGCAGCTACGAGTTCCTCCTCCAGACCCAGTACTTC
CDR3aa: CASSYEFLLQTQYF

abundance: .
v_gene: TRBV2
d_gene: TRBD1
j_gene: TRBJ1-2
CDR3nt: TGTGCCAGCAGTGTGACTGGACAGGGAGGTAGCTATGGCTACACCTTC
CDR3aa: CASSVTGQGGSYGYTF

abundance: .
v_gene: TRBV11-2
d_gene: TRBD2
j_gene: TRBJ2-3
CDR3nt: TGTGCCAGCAGCCGCGGACTAGCGGGCTCCCACTGGCAGTATTTT
CDR3aa: CASSRGLAGSHWQYF

abundance: .
v_gene: TRBV25-1
d_gene: TRBD2
j_gene: TRBJ2-3
CDR3nt: TGTGCCAGCAGTGAATATTTCCGGGGGGGGGCAGATACGCAGTATTTT
CDR3aa: CASSEYFRGGADTQYF

abundance: .
v_gene: TRBV7-8
d_gene: .
j_gene: TRBJ1-2
CDR3nt: TGTGCCAGCAGCTTAGCTTTTGGTTCTGGCTACACCTTC
CDR3aa: CASSLAFGSGYTF

abundance: .
v_gene: TRBV7-2
d_gene: TRBD2
j_gene: TRBJ2-1
CDR3nt: TGTGCCAGCAGCTTAATAGGCCTAGCGGCCAACAATGAGCAGTTCTTC
CDR3aa: CASSLIGLAANNEQFF

abundance: .
v_gene: TRBV7-8
d_gene: TRBD2
j_gene: TRBJ2-2
CDR3nt: TGTGCCAGCAGCACGACTAGCGGGGGGGCCGGGGAGCTGTTTTTT
CDR3aa: CASSTTSGGAGELFF

abundance: .
v_gene: TRBV14
d_gene: .
j_gene: TRBJ1-1
CDR3nt: TGTGCCAGCAGCCAAGACAGCAACACTGAAGCTTTCTTT
CDR3aa: CASSQDSNTEAFF

abundance: .
v_gene: TRBV11-2
d_gene: TRBD1
j_gene: TRBJ1-6
CDR3nt: TGTGCCAGCAGCCCCGGGGACAGGAGCTCCTATAATTCACCCCTCCACTTT
CDR3aa: CASSPGDRSSYNSPLHF

abundance: .
v_gene: TRBV7-2
d_gene: .
j_gene: TRBJ1-2
CDR3nt: TGTGCCAGCAGCTTAGTGGCATCGGTGAATGGCTACACCTTC
CDR3aa: CASSLVASVNGYTF

abundance: few
v_gene: TRBV5-4
d_gene: .
j_gene: TRBJ1-1
CDR3nt: TGTGCCAGCAGCTTGGATCAGGGAAGCACTGAAGCTTTCTTT
CDR3aa: CASSLDQGSTEAFF

abundance: once
v_gene: TRBV7-9
d_gene: .
j_gene: TRBJ2-6
CDR3nt: TGTGCCAGCAGCTTAGGTGGGGGGGCCAACGTCCTGACTTTC
CDR3aa: CASSLGGGANVLTF

abundance: .
v_gene: TRBV14
d_gene: TRBD1
j_gene: TRBJ2-7
CDR3nt: TGTGCCAGCAGCCCCACAGGGGTAGGCTCCTACGAGCAGTACTTC
CDR3aa: CASSPTGVGSYEQYF

abundance: .
v_gene: TRBV6-1
d_gene: .
j_gene: TRBJ1-2
CDR3nt: TGTGCCAGCAGTGAAGGTTGGCAGGGTGGCTATGGCTACACCTTC
CDR3aa: CASSEGWQGGYGYTF

abundance: once
v_gene: TRBV4-1
d_gene: .
j_gene: TRBJ1-2
CDR3nt: TGCGCCAGCAGCCAAGGTGGACGGGGCCACGGCAACTATGGCTACACCTTC
CDR3aa: CASSQGGRGHGNYGYTF

abundance: .
v_gene: TRBV18
d_gene: .
j_gene: TRBJ1-4
CDR3nt: TGTGCCAGCTCAGTTGGACAGACGAATGAAAAACTGTTTTTT
CDR3aa: CASSVGQTNEKLFF

abundance: .
v_gene: TRBV7-9
d_gene: TRBD2
j_gene: TRBJ2-1
CDR3nt: TGTGCCAGCAGCCCCCGCTTGCTAGCGGGGACATACAATGAGCAGTTCTTC
CDR3aa: CASSPRLLAGTYNEQFF

abundance: .
v_gene: TRBV30
d_gene: .
j_gene: TRBJ1-5
CDR3nt: TGTGCCTGGAGTGCAGGGGCCAGCAATCAGCCCCAGCATTTT
CDR3aa: CAWSAGASNQPQHF

abundance: .
v_gene: TRBV2
d_gene: .
j_gene: TRBJ1-4
CDR3nt: TGTGCCAGCAACCCAGCCAATGAAAAACTGTTTTTT
CDR3aa: CASNPANEKLFF

abundance: medium-sized
v_gene: TRBV9
d_gene: .
j_gene: TRBJ1-2
CDR3nt: TGTGCCAGCAGCCCAAGGACGGTTGACTATGGCTACACCTTC
CDR3aa: CASSPRTVDYGYTF

abundance: .
v_gene: TRBV23-1
d_gene: .
j_gene: TRBJ2-2
CDR3nt: TGCGCCAGCAGTCACCCCCGGGGCTCTACGAACACCGGGGAGCTGTTTTTT
CDR3aa: CASSHPRGSTNTGELFF

abundance: .
v_gene: TRBV19
d_gene: TRBD1
j_gene: TRBJ1-2
CDR3nt: TGTGCCAGTTCCAACACCGGGACAGGGGGTCATGGCTACACCTTC
CDR3aa: CASSNTGTGGHGYTF

abundance: .
v_gene: TRBV4-1
d_gene: .
j_gene: TRBJ1-2
CDR3nt: TGCGCCAGCAGCCAAGCCGGGCCGGGGGGGTATGGCTACACCTTC
CDR3aa: CASSQAGPGGYGYTF

abundance: few
v_gene: TRBV2
d_gene: .
j_gene: TRBJ1-6
CDR3nt: TGTGCCAGCAGTGTAATAAGGGTGACTTCACCCCTCCACTTT
CDR3aa: CASSVIRVTSPLHF

abundance: .
v_gene: TRBV5-1
d_gene: TRBD1
j_gene: TRBJ2-2
CDR3nt: TGCGCCAGCAGCTTGGGGGACAGGGGTAACACCGGGGAGCTGTTTTTT
CDR3aa: CASSLGDRGNTGELFF

abundance: once
v_gene: TRBV19
d_gene: .
j_gene: TRBJ1-2
CDR3nt: TGTGCCAGTAGTATCGGGGAGGCGGAAGACTATGGCTACACCTTC
CDR3aa: CASSIGEAEDYGYTF

abundance: .
v_gene: TRBV29-1
d_gene: TRBD2
j_gene: TRBJ2-7
CDR3nt: TGCAGCGTCAGGACTAGCTCCTACGAGCAGTACTTC
CDR3aa: CSVRTSSYEQYF

abundance: .
v_gene: TRBV5-1
d_gene: .
j_gene: TRBJ1-2
CDR3nt: TGCGCCAGCAGCTTCGAAGGGGAGGTTGGCTACACCTTC
CDR3aa: CASSFEGEVGYTF

abundance: .
v_gene: TRBV5-1
d_gene: TRBD1
j_gene: TRBJ2-2
CDR3nt: TGCGCCAGCAGCGCACGACAGGGGGCGATTTACACCGGGGAGCTGTTTTTT
CDR3aa: CASSARQGAIYTGELFF

abundance: .
v_gene: TRBV15
d_gene: .
j_gene: TRBJ2-1
CDR3nt: TGTGCCACCAGCAGAGGGGGCGATGAGCAGTTCTTC
CDR3aa: CATSRGGDEQFF

abundance: .
v_gene: TRBV2
d_gene: .
j_gene: TRBJ1-1
CDR3nt: TGTGCCAGCAATCCGAGCTCTACGGCGGGCACTGAAGCTTTCTTT
CDR3aa: CASNPSSTAGTEAFF

abundance: .
v_gene: TRBV4-1
d_gene: .
j_gene: TRBJ2-5
CDR3nt: TGCGCCAGCAGCCAAGTCCTGACAGTGGGGTACCAGTACTTC
CDR3aa: CASSQVLTVGYQYF

abundance: .
v_gene: TRBV7-3
d_gene: .
j_gene: TRBJ1-2
CDR3nt: TGTGCCAGCAGCCCGACAGTTGGATTGGGCTACACCTTC
CDR3aa: CASSPTVGLGYTF

abundance: .
v_gene: TRBV11-2
d_gene: .
j_gene: TRBJ1-1
CDR3nt: TGTGCCAGCAGCTTAGGAGGGGCAAACACTGAAGCTTTCTTT
CDR3aa: CASSLGGANTEAFF

abundance: .
v_gene: TRBV30
d_gene: .
j_gene: TRBJ1-4
CDR3nt: TGTGCCTGGAGTGATACCCATGGGAAGGGGCTAGCAACTAATGAAAAACTGTTTTTT
CDR3aa: CAWSDTHGKGLATNEKLFF

abundance: .
v_gene: TRBV2
d_gene: .
j_gene: TRBJ1-4
CDR3nt: TGTGCCAGCAGTGACAACAGGGTACGTGAAAAACTGTTTTTT
CDR3aa: CASSDNRVREKLFF

abundance: .
v_gene: TRBV5-1
d_gene: TRBD2
j_gene: TRBJ2-7
CDR3nt: TGCGCCAGCAGCTTGGCACCAGCGGGGACCACTTACGAGCAGTACTTC
CDR3aa: CASSLAPAGTTYEQYF